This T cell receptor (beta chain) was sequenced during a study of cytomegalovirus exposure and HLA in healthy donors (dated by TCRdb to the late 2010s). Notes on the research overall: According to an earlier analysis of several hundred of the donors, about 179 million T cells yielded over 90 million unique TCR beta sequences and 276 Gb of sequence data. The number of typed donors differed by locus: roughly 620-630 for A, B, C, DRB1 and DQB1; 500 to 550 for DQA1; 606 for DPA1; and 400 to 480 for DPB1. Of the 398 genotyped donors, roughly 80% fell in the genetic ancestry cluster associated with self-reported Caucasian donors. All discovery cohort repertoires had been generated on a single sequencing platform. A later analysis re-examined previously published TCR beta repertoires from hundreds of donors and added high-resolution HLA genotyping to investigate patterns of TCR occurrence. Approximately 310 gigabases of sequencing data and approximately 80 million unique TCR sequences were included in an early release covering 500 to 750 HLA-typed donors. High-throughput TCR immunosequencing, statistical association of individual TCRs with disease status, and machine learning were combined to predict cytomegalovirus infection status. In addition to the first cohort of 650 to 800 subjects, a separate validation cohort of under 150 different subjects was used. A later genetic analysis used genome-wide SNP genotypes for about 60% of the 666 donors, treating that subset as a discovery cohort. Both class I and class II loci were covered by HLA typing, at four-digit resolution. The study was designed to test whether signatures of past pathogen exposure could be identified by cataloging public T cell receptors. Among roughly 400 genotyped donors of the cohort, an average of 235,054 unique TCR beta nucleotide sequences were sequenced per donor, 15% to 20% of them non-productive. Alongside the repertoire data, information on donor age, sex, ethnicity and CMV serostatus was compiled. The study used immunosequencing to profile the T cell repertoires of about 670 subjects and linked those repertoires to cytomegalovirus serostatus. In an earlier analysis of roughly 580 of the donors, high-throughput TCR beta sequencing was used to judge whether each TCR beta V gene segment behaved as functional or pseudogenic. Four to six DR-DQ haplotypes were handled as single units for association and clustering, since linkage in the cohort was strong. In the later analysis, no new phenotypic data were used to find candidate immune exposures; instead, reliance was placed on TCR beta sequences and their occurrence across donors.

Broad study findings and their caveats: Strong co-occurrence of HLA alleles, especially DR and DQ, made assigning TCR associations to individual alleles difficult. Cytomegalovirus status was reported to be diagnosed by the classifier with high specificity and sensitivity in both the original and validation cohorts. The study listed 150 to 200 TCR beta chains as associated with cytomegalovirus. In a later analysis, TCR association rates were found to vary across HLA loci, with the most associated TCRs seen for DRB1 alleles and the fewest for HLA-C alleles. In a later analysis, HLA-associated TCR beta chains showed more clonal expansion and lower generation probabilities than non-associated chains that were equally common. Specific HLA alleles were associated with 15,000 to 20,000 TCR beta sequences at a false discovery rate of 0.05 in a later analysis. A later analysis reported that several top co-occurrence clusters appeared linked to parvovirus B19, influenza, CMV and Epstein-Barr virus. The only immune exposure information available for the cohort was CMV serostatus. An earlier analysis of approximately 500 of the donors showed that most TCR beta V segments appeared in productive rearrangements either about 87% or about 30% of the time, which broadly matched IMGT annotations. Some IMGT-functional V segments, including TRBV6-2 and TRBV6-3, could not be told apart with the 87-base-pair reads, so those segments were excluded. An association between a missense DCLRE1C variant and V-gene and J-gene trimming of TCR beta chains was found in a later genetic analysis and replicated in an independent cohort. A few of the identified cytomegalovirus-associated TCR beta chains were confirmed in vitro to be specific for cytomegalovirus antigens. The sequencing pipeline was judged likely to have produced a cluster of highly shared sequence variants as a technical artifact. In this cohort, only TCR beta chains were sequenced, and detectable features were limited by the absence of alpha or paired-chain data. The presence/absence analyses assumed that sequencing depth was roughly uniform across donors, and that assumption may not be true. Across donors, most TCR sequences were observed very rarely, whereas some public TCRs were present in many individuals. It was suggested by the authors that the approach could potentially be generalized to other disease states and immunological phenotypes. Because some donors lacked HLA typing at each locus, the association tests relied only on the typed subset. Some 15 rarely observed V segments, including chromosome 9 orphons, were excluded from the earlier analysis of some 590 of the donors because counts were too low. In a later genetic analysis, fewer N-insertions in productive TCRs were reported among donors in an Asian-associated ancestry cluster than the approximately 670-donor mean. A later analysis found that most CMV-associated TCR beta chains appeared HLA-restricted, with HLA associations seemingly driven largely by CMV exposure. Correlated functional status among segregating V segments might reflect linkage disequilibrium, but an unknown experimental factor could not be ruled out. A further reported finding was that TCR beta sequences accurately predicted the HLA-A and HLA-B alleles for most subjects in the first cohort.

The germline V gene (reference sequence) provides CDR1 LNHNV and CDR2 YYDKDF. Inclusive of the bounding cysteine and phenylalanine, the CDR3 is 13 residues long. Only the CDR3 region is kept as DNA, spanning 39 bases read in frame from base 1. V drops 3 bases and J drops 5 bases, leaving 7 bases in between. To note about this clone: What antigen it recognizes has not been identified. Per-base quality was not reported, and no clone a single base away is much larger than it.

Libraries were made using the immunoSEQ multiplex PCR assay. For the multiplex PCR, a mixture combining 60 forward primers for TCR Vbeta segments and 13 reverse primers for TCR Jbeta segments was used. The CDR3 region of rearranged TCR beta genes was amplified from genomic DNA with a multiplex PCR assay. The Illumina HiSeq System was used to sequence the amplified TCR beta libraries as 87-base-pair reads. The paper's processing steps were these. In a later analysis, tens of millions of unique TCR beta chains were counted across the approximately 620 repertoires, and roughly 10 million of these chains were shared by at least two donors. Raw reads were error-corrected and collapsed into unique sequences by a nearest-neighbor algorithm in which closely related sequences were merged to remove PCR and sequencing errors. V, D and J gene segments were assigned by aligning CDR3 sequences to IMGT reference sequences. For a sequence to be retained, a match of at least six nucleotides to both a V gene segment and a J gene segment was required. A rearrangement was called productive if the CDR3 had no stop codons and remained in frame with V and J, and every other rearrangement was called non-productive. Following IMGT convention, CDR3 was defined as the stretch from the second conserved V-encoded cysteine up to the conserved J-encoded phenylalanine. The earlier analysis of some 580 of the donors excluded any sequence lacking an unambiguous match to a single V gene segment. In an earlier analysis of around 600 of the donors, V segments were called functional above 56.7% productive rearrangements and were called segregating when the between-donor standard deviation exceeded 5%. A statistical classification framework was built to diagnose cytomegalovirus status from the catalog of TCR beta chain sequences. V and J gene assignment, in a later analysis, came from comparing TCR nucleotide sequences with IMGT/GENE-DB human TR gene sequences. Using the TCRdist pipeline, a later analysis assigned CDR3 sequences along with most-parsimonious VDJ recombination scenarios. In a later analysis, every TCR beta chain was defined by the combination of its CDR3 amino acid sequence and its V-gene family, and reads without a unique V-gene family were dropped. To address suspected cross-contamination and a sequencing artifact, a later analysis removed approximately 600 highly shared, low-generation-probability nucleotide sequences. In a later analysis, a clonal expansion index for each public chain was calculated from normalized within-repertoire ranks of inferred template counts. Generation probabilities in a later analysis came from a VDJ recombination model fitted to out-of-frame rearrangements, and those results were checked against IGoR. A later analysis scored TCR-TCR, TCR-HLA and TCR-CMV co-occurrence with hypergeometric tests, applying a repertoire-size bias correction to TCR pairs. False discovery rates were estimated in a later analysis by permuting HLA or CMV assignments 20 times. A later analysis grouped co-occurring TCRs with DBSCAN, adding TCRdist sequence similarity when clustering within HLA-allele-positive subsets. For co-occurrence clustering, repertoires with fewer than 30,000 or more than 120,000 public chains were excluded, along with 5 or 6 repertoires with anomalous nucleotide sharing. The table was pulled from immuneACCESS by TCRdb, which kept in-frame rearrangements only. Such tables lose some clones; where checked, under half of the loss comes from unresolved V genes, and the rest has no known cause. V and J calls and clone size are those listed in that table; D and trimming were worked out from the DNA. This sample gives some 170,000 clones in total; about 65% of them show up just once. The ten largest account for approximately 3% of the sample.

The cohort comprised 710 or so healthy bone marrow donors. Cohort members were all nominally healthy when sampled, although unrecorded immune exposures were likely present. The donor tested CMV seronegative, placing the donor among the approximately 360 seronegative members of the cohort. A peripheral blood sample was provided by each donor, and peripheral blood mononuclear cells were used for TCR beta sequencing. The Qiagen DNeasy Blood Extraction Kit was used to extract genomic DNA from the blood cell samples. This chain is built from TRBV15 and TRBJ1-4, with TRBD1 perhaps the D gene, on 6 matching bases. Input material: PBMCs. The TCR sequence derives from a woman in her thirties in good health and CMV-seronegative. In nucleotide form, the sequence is TGTGCCACCAGCAGGACAGGCAATGAAAAACTGTTTTTT. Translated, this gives CATSRTGNEKLFF.